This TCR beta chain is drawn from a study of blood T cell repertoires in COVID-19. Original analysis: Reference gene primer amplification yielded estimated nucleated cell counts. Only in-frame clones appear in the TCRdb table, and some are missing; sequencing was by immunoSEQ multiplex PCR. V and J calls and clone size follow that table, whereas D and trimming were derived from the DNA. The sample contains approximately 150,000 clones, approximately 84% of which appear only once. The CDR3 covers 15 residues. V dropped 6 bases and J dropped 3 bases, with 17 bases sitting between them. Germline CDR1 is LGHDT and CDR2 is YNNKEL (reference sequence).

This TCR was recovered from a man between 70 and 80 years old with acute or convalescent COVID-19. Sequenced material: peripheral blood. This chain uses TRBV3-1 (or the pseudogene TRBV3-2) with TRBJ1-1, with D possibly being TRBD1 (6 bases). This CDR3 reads CASSSEGGLHTEAFF. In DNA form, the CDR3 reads TGTGCCAGCAGTTCGGAGGGGGGGCTGCACACTGAAGCTTTCTTT.